Below, 22 T cell receptor beta chains from the same sample are listed, as sequenced in a study of beta chain features in type 1 diabetes. Findings and limits, study-wide: Type 1 diabetes patients had TCRB CDR3s that were shorter (moderately but significantly so) in all four CD4+ subsets.

The antigens for these receptors are not known. Expressed TCRB transcripts were sequenced because the isolated RNA had all been reverse transcribed beforehand. Only in-frame clones appear in the TCRdb table, and some are missing; sequencing was by immunoSEQ multiplex PCR. This sample has around 710,000 clones; roughly 12% occur once, and the top ten carry approximately 0.11%. The sequenced sample consisted of naive CD4+ T cells from blood. The receptors come from a man aged 30 to 45 with type 1 diabetes.

This clone was counted a few times. Different DNA sequences within this sample yield the same CDR3. This rearrangement joins TRBV9 to TRBJ2-6; D remains ambiguous. This CDR3 has 15 amino acids. Germline V gene data show CDR1 as SGDLS and CDR2 as YYNGEE. Trimming stripped 5 bases from V and 0 bases from J, with 9 bases between. CDR3 nucleotides: TGTGCCAGCAGTGTGGGAAGCTCTGGGGCCAACGTCCTGACTTTC. Amino acids: CASSVGSSGANVLTF.

As regards this clone: Other DNA sequences in this specimen translate into the identical CDR3. The rearrangement uses TRBV30 and TRBJ2-5; maybe TRBD2 (6 bases). With 0 bases removed from V and 5 bases from J, the gap between germline ends came to 13 bases. CDR3 length equals 14 residues. Looked up from germline, CDR1 is GTSNPN and CDR2 is SVGIG (reference sequence). The CDR3 coding sequence is TGTGCCTGGAGTGTAGGAGGGGCAGGGGAGACCCAGTACTTC. Its protein product is CAWSVGGAGETQYF.

Worth noting for this clone: Other DNA sequences of this sample code for an identical CDR3. This chain's CDR3 is CSVEETENTEAFF. In nucleotides, the CDR3 is TGCAGCGTTGAGGAGACAGAGAACACTGAAGCTTTCTTT. The chain has TRBV29-1 and TRBJ1-1, with D perhaps TRBD1 (5 bases). Per the germline V gene, CDR1 is SQVTM and CDR2 is ANQGSEA. The germline V and J ends were trimmed by 3 bases and 1 base, with 9 bases remaining between them. This CDR3 region has 13 residues.

The J gene is TRBJ1-2, the V gene TRBV6-6, with D possibly matching TRBD1 (6 bases). Trimming removed 6 bases from V and 5 bases from J, with 16 bases in between. Germline V gene lookup returns CDR1 MNHNY and CDR2 SVGAGI (reference sequence). The CDR3 totals 14 residues. CDR3 in amino acids: CASRTPGADYGYTF. The DNA of the CDR3 is TGTGCCAGCAGAACCCCGGGGGCGGATTATGGCTACACCTTC.

The chain recombines TRBV7-2 with TRBJ2-3, with D perhaps being TRBD1 or TRBD2 (5 bases each). Trimming cost V 8 bases and J 2 bases, with 11 bases left between them. The germline V gene encodes CDR1 SGHTA and CDR2 FQGNSA. This CDR3 has 13 amino acids. In nucleotides, the CDR3 is TGTGCCAGCGGGACGGAAATCACAGATACGCAGTATTTT. It translates to CASGTEITDTQYF.

The V and J genes are TRBV7-9 and TRBJ2-3, with D uncertain. Per the germline V gene, CDR1 is SEHNR and CDR2 is FQNEAQ (reference sequence). CDR3 length: 12 residues. The ends were cut back, 5 bases at V and 5 bases at J, with 8 bases in the middle. The DNA for the CDR3 is TGTGCCAGCAGCCGGGCCGAAGATACGCAGTATTTT. Translated, it gives CASSRAEDTQYF.

This clone appeared a few times. This same CDR3 is encoded by further DNA sequences in the sample. CDR3 nucleotides: TGTGCCAGCAGTTACACAGGGGGAGAGCAGTACTTC. Translated: CASSYTGGEQYF. The chain recombines TRBV6-5 with TRBJ2-7; 8 nucleotides match TRBD1. This CDR3 is built from 12 residues. V lost 2 bases and J lost 7; bases outside the gene matches: 1. Germline V gene lookup returns CDR1 MNHEY and CDR2 SVGAGI.

The chain recombines TRBV18 with TRBJ2-3; 8 positions match TRBD2. The CDR3 is 14 residues long. Germline V gene sequence: CDR1 KGHSH, CDR2 LQKENI. V trimming: 2 bases; J trimming: 7 bases; junction bases outside the gene matches: 5. The CDR3 region is CASSPASGGYTQYF. Here the CDR3 DNA reads TGTGCCAGCTCACCAGCCAGCGGGGGTTATACGCAGTATTTT.

The chain has TRBV4-2 and TRBJ1-2, with no clear D. V lost 1 base and J 2 bases, leaving 14 bases between the germline ends. This CDR3 region has 16 residues. Looked up from germline, CDR1 is LGHNA and CDR2 is YNFKEQ. The DNA for the CDR3 is TGTGCCAGCAGCCAAGGTCCAACAGCTTCGAACTATGGCTACACCTTC. Its protein is CASSQGPTASNYGYTF.

The CDR3 DNA follows: TGCGCCAGCAGCCTTGAGGGACATCCCGGGGAGCTGTTTTTT. Encoded protein: CASSLEGHPGELFF. The rearrangement joins TRBV4-3 to TRBJ2-2, with D tentatively TRBD1 (6 bases). The germline V and J ends were trimmed by 4 bases and 6 bases, with 12 bases remaining between them. This CDR3 comprises 14 residues. Germline loops: CDR1 LGHNA, CDR2 YSLEER.

The chain joins TRBV7-9 to TRBJ1-5, with D perhaps matching TRBD1 (5 bases). Germline CDR1 SEHNR, CDR2 FQNEAQ (reference sequence). V was shortened by 3 bases and J by 7 bases, with 10 bases between the two germline ends. The CDR3 is made up of 13 amino acids. DNA for the CDR3: TGTGCCAGCAGCTTCAGGGAGGGACAGCCCCAGCATTTT. Protein: CASSFREGQPQHF.

The rearrangement links TRBV29-1 to TRBJ2-5; 7 bases match TRBD1. Germline V gene sequence: CDR1 SQVTM, CDR2 ANQGSEA. This CDR3 has 16 residues. J gave up 5 bases and V 6 bases, and 18 bases lay outside the gene matches. CDR3 sequence: CSVPTETGSIRETQYF. CDR3 bases: TGCAGCGTCCCCACCGAGACAGGGTCCATTCGGGAGACCCAGTACTTC. The full variable domain, in which reference TRBV29-1 and TRBJ2-5 provide the parts outside the CDR3, is SAVISQKPSRDICQRGTSLTIQCQVDSQVTMMFWYRQQPGQSLTLIATANQGSEATYESGFVIDKFPISRPNLTFSTLTVSNMSPEDSSIYLCSVPTETGSIRETQYFGPGTRLLVL.

The CDR3 is CASSSGATQYF. The CDR3 DNA follows: TGTGCCAGCAGTAGCGGGGCCACCCAGTACTTC. The genes are TRBV7-2 and TRBJ2-5; 8 nucleotides line up with TRBD2. Trimming at V came to 6 bases and at J to 8 bases, leaving 2 bases not matched to a gene. Germline V gene data show CDR1 as SGHTA and CDR2 as FQGNSA. CDR3 size: 11 residues.

V and J are TRBV7-2 and TRBJ1-5; unclear D gene. Looked up from germline, CDR1 is SGHTA and CDR2 is FQGNSA. V gave up 5 bases and J gave up 2 bases, with 7 bases separating them. This CDR3 contains 13 residues. This CDR3 reads CASSEDGNQPQHF. The CDR3 DNA follows: TGTGCCAGCAGCGAGGACGGCAATCAGCCCCAGCATTTT.

This clone showed up just a few times. The J gene is TRBJ2-5, the V gene TRBV7-9; no clear D gene. The CDR3 has 15 amino acids. Trimming took 1 base from V and 0 from J, leaving 9 bases between them. Germline CDR1 reads SEHNR; CDR2 reads FQNEAQ (reference sequence). The CDR3 is CASSLVRGNQETQYF. In nucleotides, the CDR3 is TGTGCCAGCAGCTTAGTGCGCGGTAACCAAGAGACCCAGTACTTC. The entire variable domain, with the rest obtained from reference TRBV7-9 and TRBJ2-5, is as follows: DTGVSQNPRHKITKRGQNVTFRCDPISEHNRLYWYRQTLGQGPEFLTYFQNEAQLEKSRLLSDRFSAERPKGSFSTLEIQRTEQGDSAMYLCASSLVRGNQETQYFGPGTRLLVL.

This clone was seen only a few times. The sample holds other DNA sequences that translate to the same CDR3. The chain couples TRBV30 to TRBJ2-3; maybe TRBD1 (6 bases). CDR3 length equals 13 residues. V was cut by 0 bases and J by 3 bases, with 7 bases left in between. The germline V gene has CDR1 GTSNPN and CDR2 SVGIG (reference sequence). The CDR3: CAWSVGGTDTQYF. In nucleotides, the CDR3 is TGTGCCTGGAGTGTAGGGGGAACAGATACGCAGTATTTT. Full variable domain (remainder filled in from reference TRBV30 and TRBJ2-3): SQTIHQWPATLVQPVGSPLSLECTVEGTSNPNLYWYRQAAGRGLQLLFYSVGIGQISSEVPQNLSASRPQDRQFILSSKKLLLSDSGFYLCAWSVGGTDTQYFGPGTRLTVL.

CDR3 protein: CASSLRGTGVYEQYF. The CDR3 DNA reads TGTGCCAGCAGCTTACGGGGGACAGGGGTCTACGAGCAGTACTTC. The V call is TRBV7-2, the J call TRBJ2-7; 10 positions agree with TRBD1. The CDR3 totals 15 residues. V was pared by 2 bases and J by 3 bases, with 4 bases of the junction left unmatched. Germline values: CDR1 SGHTA, CDR2 FQGNSA.

This clone has just a few counts. The rearrangement links TRBV28 to TRBJ1-2; D call uncertain. The CDR3 runs to 14 residues. Germline V gives CDR1 MDHEN, CDR2 SYDVKM. V gave up 5 bases and J gave up 8 bases, with 18 bases separating them. The CDR3 is CASSLGPRQEGYTF. Here the CDR3 DNA reads TGTGCCAGCAGTCTCGGACCCCGGCAGGAGGGCTACACCTTC.

V usage is TRBV4-3 and J usage is TRBJ2-3, with D perhaps TRBD1 or TRBD2 (5 bases each). The germline gives CDR1 LGHNA, CDR2 YSLEER. V was pared by 0 bases and J by 3 bases, with 25 bases between. The CDR3 length is 20 residues. CDR3 nucleotide sequence: TGCGCCAGCAGCCAAGATCATAGCCGGGGCAGGGTGGAGTTTACAGATACGCAGTATTTT. Amino acid sequence: CASSQDHSRGRVEFTDTQYF.

The gene calls are TRBV7-8 and TRBJ2-2; the D gene is possibly TRBD2 (6 bases). Germline CDR1 reads SGHVS; CDR2 reads FQNEAQ. The CDR3 runs 13 residues. The V gene lost 2 bases and the J gene lost 10 bases, with 11 bases spanning the gap. As DNA, the CDR3 is TGTGCCAGCAGCTTAAACCCGGGGGTGGAGCTGTTTTTT. This gives the protein CASSLNPGVELFF.

The CDR3 bases are TGCGCCAGCAGCCAAGACCACAGAACATCTTCACCCCTCCACTTT. Its translation is CASSQDHRTSSPLHF. The chain carries TRBV4-1 and TRBJ1-6; unclear D gene. Germline loops: CDR1 MGHRA, CDR2 YSYEKL. This CDR3 has 15 amino acids. V lost 0 bases and J lost 9, with 12 bases in between.

This clone showed up just a few times. This rearrangement joins TRBV10-3 to TRBJ2-3; D is undetermined. This CDR3 comprises 14 residues. Germline CDR1 ENHRY, CDR2 SYGVKD. The ends were cut back, 2 bases at V and 6 bases at J, with 12 bases in the middle. CDR3 DNA: TGTGCCATCAGTGAGAGGACGGACCCGGATACGCAGTATTTT. Translating gives CAISERTDPDTQYF.